The text below deals with one T cell receptor beta chain. Antigen unknown. V was shortened by 2 bases and J by 7 bases, with 11 bases between the two germline ends. This CDR3 has 13 amino acids. Germline V CDR1 and CDR2: ENHRY, SYGVKD. A quantitative 5'-RACE method, one with molecular barcodes, was used to make TCR beta libraries. TCRdb ran MiXCR on the 5' RACE reads and lists one entry per CDR3 protein. The sample has roughly 670,000 distinct CDR3 sequences, roughly 19% seen once; the top ten hold roughly a fifth. The sample originates from a study of CD8 T cells in ankylosing spondylitis. Study results and caveats: Seemingly distinctive of ankylosing spondylitis blood was a TCR beta motif formed by eight highly homologous variants. Peripheral blood held disease-linked clones only at relatively low frequency, and these were CD8+.

Input material: blood, either unsorted or a sorted T cell fraction (not recorded which). This rearrangement joins TRBV10-3 to TRBJ1-2, with TRBD1 as a possible D gene (6 bases). The receptor was derived from a male donor with ankylosing spondylitis. The CDR3 region is CAISEGRGSGYTF. CDR3 DNA: TGTGCCATCAGTGAGGGAAGGGGGTCTGGCTACACCTTC.